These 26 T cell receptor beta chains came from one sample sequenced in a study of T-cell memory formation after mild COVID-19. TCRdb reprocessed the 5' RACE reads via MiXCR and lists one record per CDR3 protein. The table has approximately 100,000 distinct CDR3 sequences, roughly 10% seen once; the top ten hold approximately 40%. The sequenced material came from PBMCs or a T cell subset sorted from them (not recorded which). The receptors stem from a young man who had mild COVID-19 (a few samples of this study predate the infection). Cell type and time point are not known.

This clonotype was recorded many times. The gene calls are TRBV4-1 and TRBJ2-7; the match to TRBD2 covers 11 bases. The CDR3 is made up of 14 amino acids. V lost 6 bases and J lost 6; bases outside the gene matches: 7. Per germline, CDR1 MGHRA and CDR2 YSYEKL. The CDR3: CASSVLAGGPEQYF. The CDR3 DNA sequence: TGCGCCAGCAGTGTTCTAGCGGGGGGCCCCGAGCAGTACTTC.

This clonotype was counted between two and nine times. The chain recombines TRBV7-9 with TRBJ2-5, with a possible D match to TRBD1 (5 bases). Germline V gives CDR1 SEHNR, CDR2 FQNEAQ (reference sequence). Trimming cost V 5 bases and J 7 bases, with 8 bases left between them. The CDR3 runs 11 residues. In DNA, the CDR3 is TGTGCCAGCAGCCCGGACACGACCCAGTACTTC. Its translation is CASSPDTTQYF.

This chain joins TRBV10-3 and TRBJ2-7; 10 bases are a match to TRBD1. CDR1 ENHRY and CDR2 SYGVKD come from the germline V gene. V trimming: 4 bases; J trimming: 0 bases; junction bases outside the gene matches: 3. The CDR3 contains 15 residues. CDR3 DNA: TGTGCCATCAGTGTTGGGGACAGGGGCTCCTACGAGCAGTACTTC. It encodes CAISVGDRGSYEQYF.

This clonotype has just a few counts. CDR3 bases: TGCGCCAGCAGCCAAGGCTTGACAGAAAGGGCTAACTATGGCTACACCTTC. Translated, it gives CASSQGLTERANYGYTF. The chain joins TRBV4-1 to TRBJ1-2; D possibly corresponds to TRBD1 (5 bases). V was shortened by 1 base and J by 0 bases, with 15 bases between the two germline ends. The germline V gene encodes CDR1 MGHRA and CDR2 YSYEKL. CDR3 length: 17 residues.

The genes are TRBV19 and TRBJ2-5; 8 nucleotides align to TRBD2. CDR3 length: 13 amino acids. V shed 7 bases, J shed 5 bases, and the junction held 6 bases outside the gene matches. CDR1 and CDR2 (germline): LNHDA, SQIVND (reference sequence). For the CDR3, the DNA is TGTGCCAGTAAGGTCGGGGGGGCGGAGACCCAGTACTTC. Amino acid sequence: CASKVGGAETQYF.

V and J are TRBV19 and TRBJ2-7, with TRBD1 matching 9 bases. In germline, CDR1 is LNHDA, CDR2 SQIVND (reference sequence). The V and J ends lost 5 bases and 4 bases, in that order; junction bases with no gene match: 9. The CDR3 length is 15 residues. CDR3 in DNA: TGTGCCAGTAGTGACAGGGGGATCGGTTTGTACGAGCAGTACTTC. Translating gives CASSDRGIGLYEQYF.

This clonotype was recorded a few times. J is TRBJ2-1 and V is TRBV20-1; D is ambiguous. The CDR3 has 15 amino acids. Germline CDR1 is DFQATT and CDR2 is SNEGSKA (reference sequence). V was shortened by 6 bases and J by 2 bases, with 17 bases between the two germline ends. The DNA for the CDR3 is TGCAGTGCAACAGATCGACTGATTCCCTACAATGAGCAGTTCTTC. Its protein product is CSATDRLIPYNEQFF.

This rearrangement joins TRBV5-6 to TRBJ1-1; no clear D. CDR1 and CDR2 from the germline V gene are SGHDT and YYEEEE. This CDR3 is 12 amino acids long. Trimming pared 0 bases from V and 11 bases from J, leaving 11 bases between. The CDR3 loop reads CASSLGASLAFF. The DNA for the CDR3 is TGTGCCAGCAGCTTGGGGGCCTCGCTCGCTTTCTTT. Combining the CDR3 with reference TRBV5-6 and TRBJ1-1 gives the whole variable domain DAGVTQSPTHLIKTRGQQVTLRCSPKSGHDTVSWYQQALGQGPQFIFQYYEEEERQRGNFPDRFSGHQFPNYSSELNVNALLLGDSALYLCASSLGASLAFFGQGTRLTVV.

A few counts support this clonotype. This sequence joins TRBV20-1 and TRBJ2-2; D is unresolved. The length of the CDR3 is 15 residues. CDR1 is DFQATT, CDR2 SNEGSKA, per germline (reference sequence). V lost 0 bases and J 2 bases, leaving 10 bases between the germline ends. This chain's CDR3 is CSARDLGTNTGELFF. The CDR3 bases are TGCAGTGCTAGAGATCTGGGCACCAACACCGGGGAGCTGTTTTTT.

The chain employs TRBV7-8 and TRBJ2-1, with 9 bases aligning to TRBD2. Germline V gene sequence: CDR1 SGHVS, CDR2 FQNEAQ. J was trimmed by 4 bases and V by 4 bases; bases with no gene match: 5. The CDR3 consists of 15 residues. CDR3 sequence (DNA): TGTGCCAGCAGCTCCGAAGCGGGGGGATACAATGAGCAGTTCTTC. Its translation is CASSSEAGGYNEQFF.

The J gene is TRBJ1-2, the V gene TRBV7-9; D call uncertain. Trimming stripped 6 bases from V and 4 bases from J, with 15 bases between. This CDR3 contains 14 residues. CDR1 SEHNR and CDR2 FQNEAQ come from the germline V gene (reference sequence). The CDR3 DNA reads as TGTGCCAGCAGTCCTCCCGGGAAAGCCTATGGCTACACCTTC. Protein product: CASSPPGKAYGYTF.

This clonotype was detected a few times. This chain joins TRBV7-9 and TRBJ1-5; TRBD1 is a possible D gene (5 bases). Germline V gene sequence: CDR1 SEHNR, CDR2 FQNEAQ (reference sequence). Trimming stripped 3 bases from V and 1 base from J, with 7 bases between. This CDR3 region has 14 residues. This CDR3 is CASSFRDSNQPQHF. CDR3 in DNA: TGTGCCAGCAGCTTCCGGGACAGCAATCAGCCCCAGCATTTT.

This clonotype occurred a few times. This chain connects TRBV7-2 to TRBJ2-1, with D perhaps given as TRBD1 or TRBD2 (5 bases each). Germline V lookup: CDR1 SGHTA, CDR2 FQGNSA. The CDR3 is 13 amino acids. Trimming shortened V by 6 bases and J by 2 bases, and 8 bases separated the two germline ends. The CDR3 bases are TGTGCCAGCAGGGGGGTGGCCTACAATGAGCAGTTCTTC. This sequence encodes CASRGVAYNEQFF.

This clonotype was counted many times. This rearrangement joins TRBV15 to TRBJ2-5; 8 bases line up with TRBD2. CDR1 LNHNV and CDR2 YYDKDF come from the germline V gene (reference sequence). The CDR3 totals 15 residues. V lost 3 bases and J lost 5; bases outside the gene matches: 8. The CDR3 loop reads CATSRPGTRGETQYF. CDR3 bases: TGTGCCACCAGCAGGCCCGGGACTAGGGGCGAGACCCAGTACTTC.

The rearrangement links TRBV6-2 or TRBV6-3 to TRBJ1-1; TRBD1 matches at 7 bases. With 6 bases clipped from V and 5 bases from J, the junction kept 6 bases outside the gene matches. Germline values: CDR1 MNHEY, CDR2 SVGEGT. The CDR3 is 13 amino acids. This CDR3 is CASSETGWTEAFF. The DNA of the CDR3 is TGTGCCAGCAGCGAGACAGGGTGGACTGAAGCTTTCTTT.

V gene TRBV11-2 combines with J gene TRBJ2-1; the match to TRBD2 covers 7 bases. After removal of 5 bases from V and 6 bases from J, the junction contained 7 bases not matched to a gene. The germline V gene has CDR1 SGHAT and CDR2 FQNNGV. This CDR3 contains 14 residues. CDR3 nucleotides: TGTGCCAGCAGCGCCAGCGGGGCAACCAATGAGCAGTTCTTC. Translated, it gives CASSASGATNEQFF.

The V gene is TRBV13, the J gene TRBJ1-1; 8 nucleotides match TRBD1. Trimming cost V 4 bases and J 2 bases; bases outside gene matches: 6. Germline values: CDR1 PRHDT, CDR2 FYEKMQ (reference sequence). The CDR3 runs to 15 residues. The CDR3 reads CASSYGQGVNTEAFF. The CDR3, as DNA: TGTGCCAGCAGCTACGGACAGGGAGTTAACACTGAAGCTTTCTTT.

The CDR3 loop reads CAIRCCEQYV. CDR3 nucleotides: TGTGCCATAAGGTGTTGCGAGCAGTACGTC. The V and J genes are TRBV6-7 and TRBJ2-7; D not certain. TRBV6-7 is an ORF, with its function uncertain. The germline V and J ends were trimmed by 10 bases and 6 bases, with 10 bases remaining between them. The CDR3 covers 10 residues.

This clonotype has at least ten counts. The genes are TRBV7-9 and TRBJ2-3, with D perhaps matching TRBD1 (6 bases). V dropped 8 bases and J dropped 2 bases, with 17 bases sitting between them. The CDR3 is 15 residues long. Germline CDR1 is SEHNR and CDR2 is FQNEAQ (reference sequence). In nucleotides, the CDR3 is TGTGCCAGCCGGACCACGGACAGAATCACAGATACGCAGTATTTT. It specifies CASRTTDRITDTQYF.

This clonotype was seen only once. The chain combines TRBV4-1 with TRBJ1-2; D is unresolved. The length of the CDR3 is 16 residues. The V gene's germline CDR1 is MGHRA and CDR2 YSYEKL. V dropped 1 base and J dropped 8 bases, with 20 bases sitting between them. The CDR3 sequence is CASSQARQPGTVGYTF. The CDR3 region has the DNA TGCGCCAGCAGCCAAGCCAGACAACCTGGCACCGTCGGCTACACCTTC.

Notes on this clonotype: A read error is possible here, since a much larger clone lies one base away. Here the CDR3 DNA reads TGTGCCAGCAATCTGGGGGGCCATGAGCAGTACTTC. This sequence encodes CASNLGGHEQYF. The V gene is TRBV12-3 or TRBV12-4, the J gene TRBJ2-1, with D perhaps assigned TRBD1 or TRBD2 (6 bases each). The DNA end lines up better with TRBJ2-7; the J call may be wrong. The CDR3 totals 12 residues.

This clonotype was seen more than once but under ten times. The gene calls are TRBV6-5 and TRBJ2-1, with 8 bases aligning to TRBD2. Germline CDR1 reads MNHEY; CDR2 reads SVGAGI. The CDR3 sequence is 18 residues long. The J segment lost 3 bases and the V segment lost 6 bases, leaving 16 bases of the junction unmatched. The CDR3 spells CASSTSGGPLRGYNEQFF. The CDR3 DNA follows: TGTGCCAGCAGCACGAGCGGGGGACCCCTCAGGGGCTACAATGAGCAGTTCTTC.

The CDR3 sequence: CASSHAGLAGKNIQYF. The CDR3 coding sequence is TGCGCCAGCAGCCACGCGGGACTAGCGGGTAAAAACATTCAGTACTTC. The chain uses TRBV4-3 and TRBJ2-4, with 12 bases identical to TRBD2. The CDR3 extends over 16 amino acids. V shed 3 bases and J 4 bases; nucleotides not matched to a gene: 4. Germline V gene lookup returns CDR1 LGHNA and CDR2 YSLEER.

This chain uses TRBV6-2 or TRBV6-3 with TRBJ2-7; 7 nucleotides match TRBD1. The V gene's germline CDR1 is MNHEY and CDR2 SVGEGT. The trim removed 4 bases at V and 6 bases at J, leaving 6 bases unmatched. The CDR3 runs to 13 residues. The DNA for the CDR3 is TGTGCCAGCAGTTGGAACCAGGGGGTCGAGCAGTACGTC. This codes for CASSWNQGVEQYV.

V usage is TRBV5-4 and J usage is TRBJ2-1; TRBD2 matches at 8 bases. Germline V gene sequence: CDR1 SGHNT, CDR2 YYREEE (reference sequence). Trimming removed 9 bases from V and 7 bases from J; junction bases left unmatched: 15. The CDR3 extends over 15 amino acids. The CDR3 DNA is TGTGCCACCGACGGGGGCGGGGGGCGGTTGAATGAGCAGTTCTTC. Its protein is CATDGGGGRLNEQFF.

CDR3 protein: CASRYYSGNYGYTF. The CDR3 region has the DNA TGTGCCAGCAGGTATTACAGCGGTAACTATGGCTACACCTTC. The chain combines TRBV6-1 with TRBJ1-2; unclear D gene. Germline V CDR1 and CDR2: MNHNS, SASEGT. This CDR3 is 14 amino acids long. V lost 6 bases and J lost 1, with 12 bases in between.